The 23 T cell receptor beta chains listed next were all sequenced from one sample in a study of brain T cells in children with intractable seizures. Time point given: blood from clinic visit 5 months post-surgery; TSC patient then seizure free. Sequencing used immunoSEQ multiplex PCR; TCRdb keeps in-frame clones, though not all of them. Here the sample spans 300,000 to 400,000 clones, nearly 95% being singletons. The material sequenced was peripheral blood, taken 4 to 5 months after surgery. All receptors derive from a boy under two years old with tuberous sclerosis and intractable seizures.

The chain couples TRBV11-3 to TRBJ2-5, with 8 bases lining up with TRBD2. J gave up 4 bases and V 5 bases, and 9 bases lay outside the gene matches. This CDR3 contains 15 residues. Germline-derived CDR1 and CDR2 are SGHNT and YENEEA. The CDR3 DNA reads TGTGCCAGCAGCCACTCGGGGGGGCGCCCAGAGACCCAGTACTTC. Encoded protein: CASSHSGGRPETQYF.

The V and J genes are TRBV29-1 and TRBJ1-1, with D perhaps matching TRBD1 (6 bases). Germline lookup yields CDR1 SQVTM and CDR2 ANQGSEA. The CDR3 is 13 amino acids. V lost 4 bases and J lost 1, with 10 bases in between. The CDR3 protein is CSVVRGGNTEAFF. Written as DNA, the CDR3 is TGCAGCGTTGTCAGGGGCGGGAACACTGAAGCTTTCTTT.

V usage is TRBV4-2 and J usage is TRBJ1-5; D is uncertain. Germline assignment: CDR1 LGHNA and CDR2 YNFKEQ. The germline V and J ends were trimmed by 0 bases and 7 bases, with 13 bases remaining between them. The CDR3 loop spans 15 amino acids. In DNA, the CDR3 is TGTGCCAGCAGCCAAGAACGGAGGGTTGGGCAGCCCCAGCATTTT. It translates to CASSQERRVGQPQHF.

The genes are TRBV11-2 and TRBJ1-2; D gene ambiguous. Germline V gene data show CDR1 as SGHAT and CDR2 as FQNNGV. This CDR3 is 13 amino acids long. V lost 3 bases and J lost 3, with 8 bases in between. The CDR3 DNA reads as TGTGCCAGCAGCTTTAACGGAGACTATGGCTACACCTTC. Encoded protein: CASSFNGDYGYTF.

The CDR3 nucleotides read TGTGCCAGCAGCCAAGCAGCTAGCGGCTCCTACGAGCAGTACTTC. As protein: CASSQAASGSYEQYF. This chain links TRBV3-1 (or the pseudogene TRBV3-2) with TRBJ2-7; 7 bases fit TRBD2. Germline V gene data show CDR1 as LGHDT and CDR2 as YNNKEL (reference sequence). The trim removed 1 base at V and 0 bases at J, leaving 3 bases unmatched. The CDR3 spans 15 residues.

This clone was seen once. The genes are TRBV7-3 and TRBJ1-2; D is unresolved. The CDR3 length is 15 residues. V was cut by 1 base and J by 0 bases, with 9 bases left in between. Germline V gene sequence: CDR1 SGHTA, CDR2 FQGTGA. In nucleotides, the CDR3 is TGTGCCAGCAGCTTAAAGGGAGGCCCTAACTATGGCTACACCTTC. It yields the protein CASSLKGGPNYGYTF.

The gene calls are TRBV19 and TRBJ2-3; D call uncertain. V dropped 3 bases and J dropped 0 bases, with 10 bases sitting between them. Germline CDR1 and CDR2: LNHDA and SQIVND (reference sequence). This CDR3 has 15 residues. The CDR3 protein is CASSIHILSTDTQYF. The CDR3 nucleotides are TGTGCCAGTAGTATCCACATCCTTAGCACAGATACGCAGTATTTT.

J is TRBJ1-2 and V is TRBV6-6, with D unresolved. Deletions cut 6 bases from V and 5 bases from J, with 10 bases between. The germline V gene encodes CDR1 MNHNY and CDR2 SVGAGI (reference sequence). The CDR3 spans 12 residues. The CDR3 protein is CASSITAYGYTF. The CDR3 nucleotides are TGTGCCAGCAGCATTACAGCATATGGCTACACCTTC.

This rearrangement joins TRBV3-1 (or the pseudogene TRBV3-2) to TRBJ1-2; D not resolved. The germline V gene encodes CDR1 LGHDT and CDR2 YNNKEL (reference sequence). The CDR3 covers 14 residues. Trimming removed 0 bases from V and 0 bases from J, with 5 bases in between. The CDR3 reads CASSQDQANYGYTF. CDR3 in DNA: TGTGCCAGCAGCCAAGATCAGGCTAACTATGGCTACACCTTC.

The chain recombines TRBV2 with TRBJ2-7; D not resolved. The CDR3 has 17 amino acids. The V end lost 3 bases, the J end lost 0 bases, and 18 bases lay between the germline ends. Germline V gene sequence: CDR1 SNHLY, CDR2 FYNNEI. This CDR3 reads CASSDGVFSQSSYEQYF. Here the CDR3 DNA reads TGTGCCAGCAGTGATGGAGTGTTTAGTCAGAGCTCCTACGAGCAGTACTTC.

This clone has more than one count but fewer than ten. The genes are TRBV27 and TRBJ2-7; 10 positions agree with TRBD1. V dropped 6 bases and J dropped 5; count of bases not matched to a gene: 10. The germline gives CDR1 MNHEY, CDR2 SMNVEV (reference sequence). CDR3 size: 15 residues. The CDR3 bases are TGTGCCAGCAGATATCCCGGGACAGGGGTAAACGAGCAGTACTTC. This translates into CASRYPGTGVNEQYF.

The chain links TRBV25-1 to TRBJ2-7; D may be TRBD2 (9 bases). The CDR3 spans 18 residues. From germline, CDR1 is MGHDK and CDR2 SYGVNS. Trimming took off 2 bases at V and 5 bases at J, with 25 bases between the two ends. CDR3 sequence (DNA): TGTGCCAGCAGTGAAGGACAGGGTCGGACTAGCGCACCTCACGAGCAGTACTTC. The encoded protein is CASSEGQGRTSAPHEQYF.

The gene calls are TRBV4-1 and TRBJ2-3; TRBD1 or TRBD2 may be the D gene (5 bases each). The CDR3 extends over 16 amino acids. The V gene's germline CDR1 is MGHRA and CDR2 YSYEKL. The germline V and J ends were trimmed by 3 bases and 4 bases, with 17 bases remaining between them. CDR3 DNA: TGCGCCAGCAGCCAGCCCGGGGCAGGGTTTTCAGATACGCAGTATTTT. This gives the protein CASSQPGAGFSDTQYF.

The rearrangement uses TRBV9 and TRBJ2-3; 12 bases agree with TRBD2. This CDR3 is built from 16 residues. Germline loops: CDR1 SGDLS, CDR2 YYNGEE. The V gene end was trimmed by 4 bases and the J gene end by 2 bases; junction bases not matched to a gene: 5. The CDR3 is CASSLRLAGDTDTQYF. As DNA, the CDR3 is TGTGCCAGCAGCTTGAGACTAGCGGGAGACACAGATACGCAGTATTTT.

This sequence joins TRBV3-1 (or the pseudogene TRBV3-2) and TRBJ2-1; 9 nucleotides line up with TRBD1. The CDR3 sequence is 16 residues long. J was trimmed by 4 bases and V by 1 base; bases with no gene match: 5. Germline V gives CDR1 LGHDT, CDR2 YNNKEL (reference sequence). The CDR3 is CASSQVTGGSYNEQFF. The DNA for the CDR3 is TGTGCCAGCAGCCAAGTAACAGGGGGCAGTTACAATGAGCAGTTCTTC.

This sequence joins TRBV12-3 or TRBV12-4 and TRBJ1-2; a weak D match, TRBD1 (5 bases). The CDR3 totals 13 residues. V was pared by 5 bases and J by 0 bases, with 7 bases between. In DNA form, the CDR3 reads TGTGCCAGCAGTGACAGTTCTAACTATGGCTACACCTTC. Translation gives CASSDSSNYGYTF.

This clone was detected only once. CDR3 in amino acids: CASSLRGKGVNSPLHF. CDR3 nucleotides: TGTGCCAGCAGCTTAAGGGGAAAAGGGGTAAATTCACCCCTCCACTTT. V gene TRBV7-2 combines with J gene TRBJ1-6; the D gene is possibly TRBD1 (5 bases). Germline V CDR1 and CDR2: SGHTA, FQGNSA. The CDR3 runs 16 residues. The V and J ends lost 2 bases and 7 bases respectively, with 15 bases between them.

The chain uses TRBV28 and TRBJ1-2; D call uncertain. Germline V gene lookup returns CDR1 MDHEN and CDR2 SYDVKM. This CDR3 is built from 15 residues. The germline V and J ends were trimmed by 6 bases and 4 bases, with 18 bases remaining between them. The CDR3 protein is CASSPLIRGPYGYTF. The CDR3 DNA reads as TGTGCCAGCAGCCCCCTTATCAGAGGCCCCTATGGCTACACCTTC.

The V gene is TRBV12-3 or TRBV12-4, the J gene TRBJ2-7; D not resolved. Trimming stripped 2 bases from V and 3 bases from J, with 2 bases between. The CDR3 contains 11 residues. CDR3 in amino acids: CASSLFYEQYF. The CDR3 DNA follows: TGTGCCAGCAGTTTATTCTACGAGCAGTACTTC.

V and J are TRBV9 and TRBJ1-2; D is uncertain. V dropped 3 bases and J dropped 6 bases, with 15 bases sitting between them. Germline V gene sequence: CDR1 SGDLS, CDR2 YYNGEE. There are 14 residues in the CDR3. The CDR3: CASSASTRTHGYTF. DNA of the CDR3: TGTGCCAGCAGCGCCTCCACCCGAACCCATGGCTACACCTTC.

This chain joins TRBV5-4 and TRBJ2-5; TRBD2 is a possible D gene (6 bases). The CDR3 is 14 amino acids. V lost 6 bases and J 1 base, leaving 13 bases between the germline ends. Germline lookup yields CDR1 SGHNT and CDR2 YYREEE (reference sequence). The CDR3 DNA reads TGTGCCAGCACCCAGGGACTCCGCCAAGAGACCCAGTACTTC. It encodes CASTQGLRQETQYF.

This chain uses TRBV5-1 with TRBJ1-3; D gene unclear. This CDR3 is 18 amino acids long. CDR1 and CDR2 from the germline V gene are SGHRS and YFSETQ. Trimming took off 5 bases at V and 4 bases at J, with 25 bases between the two ends. The CDR3 protein is CASSFSPKTAVPGNTIYF. In nucleotides, the CDR3 is TGCGCCAGCAGTTTTAGCCCAAAAACAGCAGTTCCCGGAAACACCATATATTTT.

This sequence joins TRBV6-2 or TRBV6-3 and TRBJ1-1; D is possibly TRBD1 (5 bases). The CDR3 totals 14 residues. Per the germline V gene, CDR1 is MNHEY and CDR2 is SVGEGT. The V end was cut by 2 bases, the J end by 5 bases, with 12 bases between. Written as DNA, the CDR3 is TGTGCCAGCAGTTACATCCAGGGAGGGACTGAAGCTTTCTTT. This codes for CASSYIQGGTEAFF.